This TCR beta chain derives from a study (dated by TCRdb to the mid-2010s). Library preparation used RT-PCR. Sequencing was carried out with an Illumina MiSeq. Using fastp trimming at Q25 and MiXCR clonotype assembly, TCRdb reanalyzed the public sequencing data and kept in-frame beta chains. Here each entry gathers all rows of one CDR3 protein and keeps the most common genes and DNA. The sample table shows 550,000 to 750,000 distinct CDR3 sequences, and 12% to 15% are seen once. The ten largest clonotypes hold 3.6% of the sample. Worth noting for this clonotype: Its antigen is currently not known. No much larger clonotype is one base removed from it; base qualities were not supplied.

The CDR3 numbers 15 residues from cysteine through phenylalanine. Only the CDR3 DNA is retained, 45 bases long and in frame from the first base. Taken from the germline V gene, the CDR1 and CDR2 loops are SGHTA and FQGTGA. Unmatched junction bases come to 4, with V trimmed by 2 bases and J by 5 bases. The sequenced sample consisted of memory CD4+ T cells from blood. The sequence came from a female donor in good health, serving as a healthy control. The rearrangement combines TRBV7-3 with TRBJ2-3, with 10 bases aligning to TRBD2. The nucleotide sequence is TGTGCCAGCAGCTTATACCCTAGCGGGGGAGATACGCAGTATTTT. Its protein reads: CASSLYPSGGDTQYF.